A single sample gave rise to the 27 T cell receptor beta chains below, sequenced in a study of beta chain features in type 1 diabetes. The study, taken as a whole, reports: Within each of all four CD4+ subsets, Type 1 diabetes patients had TCRB CDR3s that were moderately but significantly shorter.

These receptors' targets are unknown. All of the isolated RNA was reverse transcribed, so expressed TCRB transcripts were sequenced. Sequenced by immunoSEQ multiplex PCR; TCRdb stores in-frame clones only, minus some. The profile shows under 300,000 clones, around 24% of them singletons. Sequencing used naive CD4+ T cells from blood. These receptors were taken from a woman in her twenties or thirties with type 1 diabetes.

The gene calls are TRBV7-9 and TRBJ1-1; a weak D match, TRBD1 (5 bases). Trimming took 3 bases from V and 3 from J, leaving 11 bases between them. The germline V gene encodes CDR1 SEHNR and CDR2 FQNEAQ (reference sequence). This CDR3 is built from 14 residues. CDR3 DNA: TGTGCCAGCAGCTTCCTGACAGACTACACTGAAGCTTTCTTT. This translates into CASSFLTDYTEAFF.

This clone occurred a few times. The V and J genes are TRBV10-3 and TRBJ2-2, with TRBD1 matching 8 bases. Germline CDR1 is ENHRY and CDR2 is SYGVKD. The trim removed 8 bases at V and 1 base at J, leaving 3 bases unmatched. The CDR3 is made up of 14 amino acids. CDR3 loop: CAILGTGNTGELFF. The DNA of the CDR3 is TGTGCCATCCTCGGGACAGGGAACACCGGGGAGCTGTTTTTT.

Only a few counts were recorded for this clone. This chain uses TRBV18 with TRBJ1-1; D gene unclear. Germline V CDR1 and CDR2: KGHSH, LQKENI. The CDR3 has 15 residues. V was trimmed by 0 bases and J by 1 base, leaving 9 bases between them. The CDR3 DNA sequence: TGTGCCAGCTCACCACCTAGAGCGGAGAACACTGAAGCTTTCTTT. Translating it yields CASSPPRAENTEAFF.

V and J are TRBV14 and TRBJ2-1; D is perhaps TRBD2 (6 bases). CDR1 and CDR2 from the germline V gene are SGHDN and FVKESK. Trimming took off 4 bases at V and 8 bases at J, with 18 bases between the two ends. The CDR3 loop spans 15 amino acids. The CDR3 DNA reads as TGTGCCAGCAGCCCTTCGTGGGACTTCTCCCATGAGCAGTTCTTC. Translating gives CASSPSWDFSHEQFF.

This clone was detected a few times. The CDR3 sequence: CASRSGERVEQFF. The CDR3 DNA is TGTGCCAGCCGGTCGGGGGAGCGCGTTGAGCAGTTCTTC. The genes are TRBV6-5 and TRBJ2-1; a possible D gene is TRBD2 (6 bases). CDR1 is MNHEY and CDR2 is SVGAGI in the germline V gene. The CDR3 extends over 13 amino acids. The ends were cut back, 8 bases at V and 9 bases at J, with 17 bases in the middle.

The chain couples TRBV5-1 to TRBJ2-1; D gene unclear. CDR1 is SGHRS and CDR2 is YFSETQ in the germline V gene. The length of the CDR3 is 15 residues. Trimming shortened V by 4 bases and J by 0 bases, and 11 bases separated the two germline ends. The CDR3 coding sequence is TGCGCCAGCAGCCTCGGGTCTAGCTCCTACAATGAGCAGTTCTTC. As protein: CASSLGSSSYNEQFF.

The chain uses TRBV30 and TRBJ1-4, with TRBD1 as a possible D gene (5 bases). The CDR3 has 14 amino acids. Looked up from germline, CDR1 is GTSNPN and CDR2 is SVGIG (reference sequence). V lost 0 bases to trimming and J lost 6 bases, with 11 bases between them. The CDR3 loop reads CAWSVRRGDEKLFF. DNA of the CDR3: TGTGCCTGGAGTGTACGACGGGGGGATGAAAAACTGTTTTTT.

The table lists this clone with a few counts. The J gene is TRBJ2-5, the V gene TRBV19, with D unresolved. The CDR3 contains 14 residues. Trimming shortened V by 7 bases and J by 2 bases, and 14 bases separated the two germline ends. Germline V gene sequence: CDR1 LNHDA, CDR2 SQIVND (reference sequence). CDR3 in amino acids: CASTGFGVQETQYF. For the CDR3, the DNA is TGTGCCAGTACCGGGTTCGGCGTACAAGAGACCCAGTACTTC.

The V and J genes are TRBV7-9 and TRBJ1-1; weak D call: TRBD1 (5 bases). Trimming pared 1 base from V and 0 bases from J, leaving 15 bases between. CDR1 and CDR2 from the germline V gene are SEHNR and FQNEAQ (reference sequence). The CDR3 runs to 17 residues. Here the CDR3 DNA reads TGTGCCAGCAGCTTAGTTTGGTTGGGACTGATGAACACTGAAGCTTTCTTT. Its translation is CASSLVWLGLMNTEAFF.

This clone was seen more than once but under ten times. The chain employs TRBV19 and TRBJ2-2, with no clear D. The germline CDR1 and CDR2 sequences are LNHDA and SQIVND (reference sequence). Trimming left V 5 bases short and J 2 bases short, with 3 bases between. This CDR3 contains 12 residues. This CDR3 is CASSLNTGELFF. The CDR3 DNA sequence: TGTGCCAGTAGTCTCAACACCGGGGAGCTGTTTTTT.

This clone occurred a few times. Other DNA sequences in the sample encode the same CDR3. The chain employs TRBV9 and TRBJ2-3, with 10 bases identical to TRBD2. V dropped 2 bases and J dropped 4; count of bases not matched to a gene: 1. Germline V lookup: CDR1 SGDLS, CDR2 YYNGEE. CDR3 length equals 14 residues. CDR3 amino acids: CASSVGTSADTQYF. The CDR3 region has the DNA TGTGCCAGCAGCGTCGGGACTAGCGCAGATACGCAGTATTTT.

This clone was recorded a few times. The genes are TRBV19 and TRBJ1-1; 7 nucleotides align to TRBD1. After removal of 9 bases from V and 1 base from J, the junction contained 14 bases not matched to a gene. The germline V gene has CDR1 LNHDA and CDR2 SQIVND (reference sequence). The CDR3 runs 16 residues. CDR3 DNA: TGTGCCAGCTTACAGGGGACCATTCCATCGAACACTGAAGCTTTCTTT. Translating it yields CASLQGTIPSNTEAFF.

The rearrangement links TRBV30 to TRBJ2-5; D may be TRBD1 (6 bases). V was pared by 3 bases and J by 4 bases, with 15 bases between. CDR1 is GTSNPN, CDR2 SVGIG, per germline (reference sequence). CDR3 length: 14 amino acids. CDR3 sequence (DNA): TGTGCCTGGAGGCAAAAGACAGGCAGAGAGACCCAGTACTTC. Amino acid sequence: CAWRQKTGRETQYF.

The chain employs TRBV29-1 and TRBJ2-5; the D gene is possibly TRBD2 (6 bases). Germline assignment: CDR1 SQVTM and CDR2 ANQGSEA. This CDR3 is built from 13 residues. Trimming removed 7 bases at V and 4 bases at J, with 16 bases between. For the CDR3, the DNA is TGCAGCGCGACGATCGGGGGAGGAGAGACCCAGTACTTC. This encodes CSATIGGGETQYF.

The chain is built from TRBV4-1 and TRBJ2-3; the D gene is possibly TRBD1 (5 bases). Germline CDR1 is MGHRA and CDR2 is YSYEKL. The CDR3 runs to 15 residues. V lost 4 bases and J 4 bases, leaving 15 bases between the germline ends. The CDR3 coding sequence is TGCGCCAGCAGCCTGGGCCAGGGAAGGGCAGATACGCAGTATTTT. This codes for CASSLGQGRADTQYF.

The CDR3: CASTLGWGGTGELFF. The CDR3 nucleotides read TGTGCCAGCACCCTAGGATGGGGCGGCACCGGGGAGCTGTTTTTT. The V and J genes are TRBV6-5 and TRBJ2-2; tentative D call: TRBD1 (5 bases). V was pared by 7 bases and J by 4 bases, with 16 bases between. Germline lookup yields CDR1 MNHEY and CDR2 SVGAGI. CDR3 length: 15 amino acids.

This clone occurred a few times. The chain has TRBV28 and TRBJ2-7; D remains ambiguous. This CDR3 has 11 amino acids. Trimming stripped 6 bases from V and 3 bases from J, with 6 bases between. Germline V gives CDR1 MDHEN, CDR2 SYDVKM. The CDR3: CASSRLYEQYF. CDR3 in DNA: TGTGCCAGCAGCCGACTCTACGAGCAGTACTTC. Variable domain in full (rest from reference TRBV28 and TRBJ2-7): DVKVTQSSRYLVKRTGEKVFLECVQDMDHENMFWYRQDPGLGLRLIYFSYDVKMKEKGDIPEGYSVSREKKERFSLILESASTNQTSMYLCASSRLYEQYFGPGTRLTVT.

Comment on this clone: Within the sample, other DNA sequences also encode this same CDR3. CDR3 bases: TGCAGCGTTGATCGGGGGACTGAAGCTTTCTTT. Protein product: CSVDRGTEAFF. This rearrangement joins TRBV29-1 to TRBJ1-1, with D possibly matching TRBD1 (5 bases). Deletions cut 3 bases from V and 5 bases from J, with 7 bases between. The CDR3 sequence is 11 residues long. Per germline, CDR1 SQVTM and CDR2 ANQGSEA.

This CDR3 reads CAWSVPDSGRGSRTDTQYF. CDR3 DNA sequence: TGTGCCTGGAGTGTACCCGATAGCGGGAGGGGTAGTCGCACAGATACGCAGTATTTT. The chain is built from TRBV30 and TRBJ2-3; TRBD2 agrees at 11 bases. The CDR3 has 19 amino acids. J lost 1 base, V lost 0 bases, and 12 bases had no gene match. The germline gives CDR1 GTSNPN, CDR2 SVGIG (reference sequence).

The chain uses TRBV18 and TRBJ1-3; D unresolved. The germline gives CDR1 KGHSH, CDR2 LQKENI. The length of the CDR3 is 16 residues. Trimming removed 4 bases from V and 0 bases from J, with 13 bases in between. The CDR3 DNA reads TGTGCCAGCTCACACTCTTCCTTCTCCTCTGGAAACACCATATATTTT. This codes for CASSHSSFSSGNTIYF.

The V gene is TRBV29-1, the J gene TRBJ2-3; 10 bases are shared with TRBD2. The CDR3 runs to 14 residues. Germline trimming cut 4 bases from V and 4 bases from J; bases unmatched to any gene: 5. In germline, CDR1 is SQVTM, CDR2 ANQGSEA. CDR3 loop: CSVGLAGVPDTQYF. The CDR3 DNA reads as TGCAGCGTTGGGCTAGCGGGAGTTCCAGATACGCAGTATTTT.

This chain joins TRBV18 and TRBJ2-4, with D perhaps TRBD1 (5 bases). V lost 4 bases and J lost 3, with 16 bases in between. The CDR3 covers 16 residues. The germline gives CDR1 KGHSH, CDR2 LQKENI. CDR3 coding DNA: TGTGCCAGCTCACGTGTGGGGCCTGGGGACAAAAACATTCAGTACTTC. Encoded protein: CASSRVGPGDKNIQYF.

This clone occurred a few times. This chain joins TRBV7-2 and TRBJ2-1; TRBD2 aligns across 11 bases. V dropped 1 base and J dropped 2; count of bases not matched to a gene: 1. Looked up from germline, CDR1 is SGHTA and CDR2 is FQGNSA. This CDR3 has 16 residues. The CDR3 DNA reads as TGTGCCAGCAGCTTAGGACTAGCGGGACCCTACAATGAGCAGTTCTTC. Protein sequence: CASSLGLAGPYNEQFF.

This clone occurred a few times. V gene TRBV20-1 combines with J gene TRBJ2-3, with no clear D. The germline V gene encodes CDR1 DFQATT and CDR2 SNEGSKA (reference sequence). V was pared by 6 bases and J by 5 bases, with 9 bases between. The CDR3 is 11 amino acids. The CDR3 is CSAKTGDTQYF. CDR3 DNA: TGCAGTGCCAAGACTGGAGATACGCAGTATTTT.

This clone was detected only a few times. The chain has TRBV30 and TRBJ2-1; 9 bases map to TRBD2. CDR1 and CDR2 from the germline V gene are GTSNPN and SVGIG (reference sequence). The V and J ends lost 3 bases and 3 bases, in that order; junction bases with no gene match: 6. The length of the CDR3 is 15 residues. CDR3 region: CAWRRTSGFYNEQFF. The CDR3 nucleotides read TGTGCCTGGAGGCGAACTAGCGGGTTCTACAATGAGCAGTTCTTC.

The V gene is TRBV4-2, the J gene TRBJ2-2; TRBD2 matches 12 bases. This CDR3 spans 14 amino acids. Unmatched junction bases numbered 4, after V lost 5 bases and J lost 9 bases. Germline CDR1 reads LGHNA; CDR2 reads YNFKEQ. CDR3 protein: CASSVTSGSWELFF. CDR3 sequence (DNA): TGTGCCAGCAGCGTGACTAGCGGGAGCTGGGAGCTGTTTTTT.

V is TRBV11-2 and J is TRBJ2-1, with 11 bases that match TRBD2. This CDR3 has 17 residues. Trimming cost V 6 bases and J 9 bases; bases outside gene matches: 16. The germline V gene has CDR1 SGHAT and CDR2 FQNNGV. CDR3 bases: TGTGCCAGCAGTCCACGTCCTCTAGCGGGAGGCATGACTGAGCAGTTCTTC. Translation: CASSPRPLAGGMTEQFF.